These T cell receptor beta chains were read from a single sample in a study of cytomegalovirus exposure and HLA in healthy donors. The data were produced by immunoSEQ multiplex PCR, yet TCRdb's version contains in-frame clones alone and is incomplete. There are tens of thousands of clones in the sample; over 60% occur only once, and around 2.7% lies in the top ten. The specimen sequenced was PBMCs. Source of these receptors: a woman in her forties or fifties in good health and CMV-seronegative. CDR3s include the opening cysteine and the closing phenylalanine or tryptophan. The D gene is left open where the match is weak. Clone size is given for some rows only: seen once, a few or many times, or a class if the clone is expanded.

>few|TRBD1|TRBV2|TRBJ2-5
CASSEARVFGTGLWKTQYF
TGTGCCAGCAGTGAAGCGCGGGTGTTTGGGACAGGGCTCTGGAAGACCCAGTACTTC
>NA|TRBD1|TRBV5-4|TRBJ2-5
CASSLKGAGETQYF
TGTGCCAGCAGCTTGAAGGGGGCAGGAGAGACCCAGTACTTC
>NA|NA|TRBV4-1|TRBJ2-7
CASSQGTVFNYEQYF
TGCGCCAGCAGCCAAGGGACAGTCTTCAACTACGAGCAGTACTTC
>NA|TRBD1|TRBV5-1|TRBJ2-2
CASSLGPGGADTGELFF
TGCGCCAGCAGCTTGGGCCCAGGGGGCGCGGACACCGGGGAGCTGTTTTTT
>few|TRBD1|TRBV18|TRBJ1-2
CASSPPGQGAQGYTF
TGTGCCAGCTCACCACCGGGACAGGGGGCCCAGGGCTACACCTTC
>NA|TRBD2|TRBV6-5|TRBJ2-1
CASTPSGNTYNEQFF
TGTGCCAGCACCCCCAGCGGGAACACCTACAATGAGCAGTTCTTC
>NA|TRBD1|TRBV29-1|TRBJ2-3
CSTPGQSTDTQYF
TGCAGCACCCCGGGACAGAGCACAGATACGCAGTATTTT
>NA|TRBD1|TRBV10-3|TRBJ1-4
CAISAVAGTGNEKLFF
TGTGCCATCAGTGCGGTCGCAGGGACAGGGAATGAAAAACTGTTTTTT
>NA|TRBD1|TRBV28|TRBJ1-5
CASTRTGLNFQPQHF
TGTGCCAGCACCCGGACAGGTCTAAATTTTCAGCCCCAGCATTTT
>few|NA|TRBV21-1|TRBJ1-5
CASSKCVRWEFRVQGPQPQHF
TGTGCCAGCAGCAAATGCGTACGATGGGAATTTAGGGTACAGGGGCCTCAGCCCCAGCATTTT
>NA|NA|TRBV11-3|TRBJ2-3
CASSHRIPRGRSTDTQYF
TGTGCCAGCAGCCATCGCATCCCCAGGGGAAGGAGCACAGATACGCAGTATTTT
>once|TRBD2|TRBV28|TRBJ2-1
CASRGASGGSYNEQFF
TGTGCCAGCAGGGGTGCTAGCGGGGGCTCCTACAATGAGCAGTTCTTC
>few|NA|TRBV7-2|TRBJ1-1
CASSPLNTEAFF
TGTGCCAGCAGCCCGTTGAACACTGAAGCTTTCTTT
>NA|TRBD2|TRBV9|TRBJ2-7
CASSGGSGGIYEQYF
TGTGCCAGCAGCGGAGGATCGGGGGGAATCTACGAGCAGTACTTC
>NA|NA|TRBV19|TRBJ2-3
CASSRTAGPTDTQYF
TGTGCCAGTAGTCGTACTGCGGGACCCACAGATACGCAGTATTTT
>NA|TRBD2|TRBV28|TRBJ2-1
CASSQLGLAGGTRFF
TGTGCCAGCAGCCAGTTGGGACTAGCGGGAGGAACAAGGTTCTTC
>NA|TRBD1|TRBV6-6|TRBJ1-2
CASRLGQARRDGYTF
TGTGCCAGCAGACTAGGACAGGCCCGTAGAGATGGCTACACCTTC
>NA|TRBD1|TRBV30|TRBJ1-2
CAWSGRQGADYGYTF
TGTGCCTGGAGTGGAAGGCAGGGGGCGGACTATGGCTACACCTTC
>NA|NA|TRBV6-5|TRBJ1-3
CASSRARSSGNTIYF
TGTGCCAGCTCGAGAGCCCGCTCCTCTGGAAACACCATATATTTT
>NA|TRBD1|TRBV6-1|TRBJ2-7
CASRPPGDRGYEQYF
TGTGCCAGCAGACCTCCGGGGGACAGGGGCTACGAGCAGTACTTC
>NA|TRBD1|TRBV7-6|TRBJ2-7
CASSSPRGQDIYEQYF
TGTGCCAGCAGCTCCCCACGAGGACAGGACATCTACGAGCAGTACTTC
>NA|NA|TRBV11-2|TRBJ2-7
CASSQRLGRKNEQYF
TGTGCCAGCAGCCAGAGACTGGGTCGAAAAAACGAGCAGTACTTC
>NA|TRBD2|TRBV2|TRBJ2-7
CASSESAGVTYEQYF
TGTGCCAGCAGTGAGTCCGCGGGAGTGACCTACGAGCAGTACTTC
>NA|NA|TRBV4-3|TRBJ2-3
CASSQDPHARGSSTDTQYF
TGCGCCAGCAGCCAAGATCCCCACGCCCGGGGATCTAGCACAGATACGCAGTATTTT
>NA|TRBD1|TRBV7-2|TRBJ1-2
CASSFPDRLDYGYTF
TGTGCCAGCAGCTTTCCGGACAGGCTCGACTATGGCTACACCTTC
>NA|NA|TRBV19|TRBJ2-7
CASSIGDKQYF
TGTGCCAGTAGTATCGGGGACAAACAGTACTTC
>NA|TRBD1|TRBV9|TRBJ2-1
CASSVTGQGAYNEQFF
TGTGCCAGCAGCGTAACTGGACAGGGGGCCTACAATGAGCAGTTCTTC
>NA|TRBD1|TRBV15|TRBJ2-7
CATSEGAVGAYEQYF
TGTGCCACCAGCGAGGGGGCCGTGGGGGCCTACGAGCAGTACTTC
>few|TRBD2|TRBV13|TRBJ2-7
CASSLGLAGGEQYF
TGTGCCAGCAGCTTAGGACTAGCGGGAGGCGAGCAGTACTTC
>NA|NA|TRBV4-3|TRBJ2-2
CASSQRSGVDTGELFF
TGCGCCAGCAGCCAAAGGTCAGGGGTGGACACCGGGGAGCTGTTTTTT
>once|NA|TRBV28|TRBJ1-4
CASRSYREGTNEKLFF
TGTGCCAGCAGGTCGTACAGGGAAGGCACTAATGAAAAACTGTTTTTT
>NA|NA|TRBV5-4|TRBJ1-2
CASSRQGAYGYTF
TGTGCCAGCAGCCGACAAGGGGCCTATGGCTACACCTTC
>NA|TRBD2|TRBV18|TRBJ2-5
CASSKGTSGTQETQYF
TGTGCCAGCTCAAAGGGGACTAGCGGGACACAAGAGACCCAGTACTTC
>NA|TRBD2|TRBV5-1|TRBJ2-3
CASSLDTGGDTQYF
TGCGCCAGCAGCTTGGATACGGGGGGAGATACGCAGTATTTT
>NA|TRBD1|TRBV7-3|TRBJ1-2
CASSSGQGKGYTF
TGTGCCAGCAGCTCGGGACAGGGTAAAGGCTACACCTTC
>NA|NA|TRBV5-5|TRBJ2-7
CASSSVEVPKQYF
TGTGCCAGCAGCTCGGTTGAGGTACCTAAGCAGTACTTC
>few|TRBD1|TRBV28|TRBJ1-3
CASRPTTGAGNTIYF
TGTGCCAGCAGGCCAACGACAGGGGCTGGAAACACCATATATTTT
>few|TRBD1|TRBV30|TRBJ1-3
CAWSGDRRNTIYF
TGTGCCTGGAGTGGGGACAGAAGAAACACCATATATTTT
>NA|TRBD1|TRBV9|TRBJ1-1
CASSVSLTGAGTEAFF
TGTGCCAGCAGCGTATCGCTGACAGGGGCTGGCACTGAAGCTTTCTTT
>NA|TRBD1|TRBV6-5|TRBJ1-2
CASSDDRVYGYTF
TGTGCCAGCAGCGACGACAGGGTTTATGGCTACACCTTC
>NA|NA|TRBV27|TRBJ2-1
CASCVTGFSYNEQFF
TGTGCCAGCTGCGTCACGGGGTTCAGCTACAATGAGCAGTTCTTC
>few|TRBD1|TRBV19|TRBJ2-7
CASSRSRGLYEQYF
TGTGCCAGTAGTCGGAGCAGGGGGCTATACGAGCAGTACTTC
>NA|TRBD1|TRBV27|TRBJ2-1
CASKRGTGSYNEQFF
TGTGCCAGCAAACGGGGGACAGGGTCCTACAATGAGCAGTTCTTC
>many|NA|TRBV2|TRBJ1-2
CASSLGAGYTF
TGTGCCAGCAGTCTTGGGGCTGGCTACACCTTC
>few|NA|TRBV27|TRBJ2-7
CASTSGNLRYEQYF
TGTGCCAGCACCTCAGGTAATCTGCGTTACGAGCAGTACTTC
>NA|NA|TRBV6-5|TRBJ1-2
CASSYDTGDNYGYTF
TGTGCCAGCAGTTACGATACCGGGGATAACTATGGCTACACCTTC
>few|NA|TRBV7-9|TRBJ1-1
CASSPVAREAFF
TGTGCCAGCAGCCCCGTAGCCCGGGAAGCTTTCTTT
>NA|TRBD2|TRBV9|TRBJ2-5
CASSPRPLTSGRWAQYF
TGTGCCAGCAGCCCCCGCCCTCTGACTAGCGGGAGGTGGGCCCAGTACTTC
>NA|NA|TRBV27|TRBJ2-1
CASTGTYSHNEQFF
TGTGCCAGCACCGGGACTTATTCCCACAATGAGCAGTTCTTC
>NA|NA|TRBV13|TRBJ2-1
CASSLRGGNNEQFF
TGTGCCAGCAGCTTACGGGGCGGGAACAATGAGCAGTTCTTC
>NA|TRBD2|TRBV5-1|TRBJ2-1
CASNRLAGISYNEQFF
TGCGCCAGCAACCGACTAGCGGGGATCTCCTACAATGAGCAGTTCTTC
>NA|NA|TRBV30|TRBJ1-3
CAWSEGISGNTIYF
TGTGCCTGGAGTGAGGGGATCTCTGGAAACACCATATATTTT
>NA|NA|TRBV9|TRBJ1-2
CASGGVGVGLLGYTF
TGTGCCAGCGGAGGGGTGGGGGTCGGCCTTTTGGGCTACACCTTC
>few|TRBD2|TRBV27|TRBJ2-1
CASSLLAGLYNEQFF
TGTGCCAGCAGTTTACTAGCGGGGCTTTACAATGAGCAGTTCTTC
>NA|NA|TRBV4-3|TRBJ1-3
CASSQAYSSSGNTIYF
TGCGCCAGCAGCCAAGCCTACAGCTCCTCTGGAAACACCATATATTTT